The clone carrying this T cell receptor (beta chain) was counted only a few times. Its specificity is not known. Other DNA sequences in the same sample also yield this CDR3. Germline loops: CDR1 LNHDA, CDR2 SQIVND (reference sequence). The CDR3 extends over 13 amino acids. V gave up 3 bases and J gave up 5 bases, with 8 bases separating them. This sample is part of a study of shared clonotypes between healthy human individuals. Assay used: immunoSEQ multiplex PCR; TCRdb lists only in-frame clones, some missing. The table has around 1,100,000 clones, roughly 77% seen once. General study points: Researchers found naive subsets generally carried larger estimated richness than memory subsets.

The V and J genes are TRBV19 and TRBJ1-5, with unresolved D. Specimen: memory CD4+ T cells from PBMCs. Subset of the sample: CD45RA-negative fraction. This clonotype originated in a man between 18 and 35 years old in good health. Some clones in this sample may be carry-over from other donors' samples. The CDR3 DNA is TGTGCCAGTAGTATGGGAAGAGATCAGCCCCAGCATTTT. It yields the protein CASSMGRDQPQHF.